Listed here is a single TCR beta chain. Its antigen is not identified. Libraries of TCR beta came from iRepertoire HTBI primers plus Arm-PCR of CDR3 regions. A single record per CDR3 protein comes from TCRdb applying MiXCR to the multiplex PCR reads. The table lists roughly 700,000 distinct CDR3 sequences, 30% of them singletons. The data derive from a study of regulatory T cells in long-lasting Graves disease. Time point meaning: persistent/refractory GD, antithyroid drugs over 5 years with positive TRAb. PBMCs provided the RNA from which the TCR library was made. V lost 2 bases and J lost 4; bases outside the gene matches: 4. Germline CDR1 reads MGHDK; CDR2 reads SYGVNS. The CDR3 contains 15 residues. Study outcomes and limitations: Persistent patients shared under 3,000 public clonotypes among themselves. Newly diagnosed patients shared fewer, at more than 850. Persistent Graves' disease cases displayed lower TCR diversity than newly diagnosed ones. Rather than thyroid tissue, only peripheral blood underwent study. Persistent disease was characterized by preferential usage of TRBV28, TRBJ1-2 and TRBJ2-5.

The V gene is TRBV25-1, the J gene TRBJ2-7, with 11 nucleotides matching TRBD1. The TCR sequence derives from a female donor with Graves disease. The sample in question was peripheral blood mononuclear cells (PBMCs), obtained when the disease was refractory, from a patient treated with antithyroid drugs. The CDR3 protein is CASSEGTGGPYEQYF. As DNA, the CDR3 is TGTGCCAGCAGTGAAGGGACAGGGGGGCCTTACGAGCAGTACTTC.